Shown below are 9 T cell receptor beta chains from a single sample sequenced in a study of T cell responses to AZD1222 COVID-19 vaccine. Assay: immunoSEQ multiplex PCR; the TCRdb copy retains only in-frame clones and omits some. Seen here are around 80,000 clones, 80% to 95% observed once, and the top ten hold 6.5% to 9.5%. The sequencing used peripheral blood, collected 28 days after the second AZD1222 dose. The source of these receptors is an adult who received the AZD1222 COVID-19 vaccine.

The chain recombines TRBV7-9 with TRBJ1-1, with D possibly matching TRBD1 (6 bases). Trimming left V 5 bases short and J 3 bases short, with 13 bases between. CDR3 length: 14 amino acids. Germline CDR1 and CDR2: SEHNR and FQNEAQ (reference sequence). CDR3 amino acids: CASSRLNRDTEAFF. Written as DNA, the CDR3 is TGTGCCAGCAGCCGCTTAAACAGGGACACTGAAGCTTTCTTT.

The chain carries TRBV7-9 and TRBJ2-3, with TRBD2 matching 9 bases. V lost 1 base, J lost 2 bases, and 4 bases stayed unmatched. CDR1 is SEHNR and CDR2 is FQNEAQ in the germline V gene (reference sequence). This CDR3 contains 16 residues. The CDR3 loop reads CASSLVRTSDTDTQYF. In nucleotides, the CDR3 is TGTGCCAGCAGCTTAGTTCGGACTAGCGACACAGATACGCAGTATTTT.

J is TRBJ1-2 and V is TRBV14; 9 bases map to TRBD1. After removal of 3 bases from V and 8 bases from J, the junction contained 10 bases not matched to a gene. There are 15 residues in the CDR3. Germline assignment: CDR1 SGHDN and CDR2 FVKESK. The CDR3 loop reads CASSQLPGQGAGYTF. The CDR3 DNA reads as TGTGCCAGCAGCCAGCTTCCGGGACAGGGAGCGGGCTACACCTTC.

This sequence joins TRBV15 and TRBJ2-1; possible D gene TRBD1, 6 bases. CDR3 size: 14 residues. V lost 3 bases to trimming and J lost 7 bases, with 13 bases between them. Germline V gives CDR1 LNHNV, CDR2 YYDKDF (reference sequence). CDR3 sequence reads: CATSRNAQGNEQFF. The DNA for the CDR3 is TGTGCCACCAGCAGGAATGCACAGGGAAATGAGCAGTTCTTC.

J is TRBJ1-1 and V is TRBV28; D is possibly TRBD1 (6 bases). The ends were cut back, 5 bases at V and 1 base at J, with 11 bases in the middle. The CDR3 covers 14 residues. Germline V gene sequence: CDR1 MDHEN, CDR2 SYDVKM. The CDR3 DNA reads TGTGCCAGCAGTCCTGGGGGCGAGAACACTGAAGCTTTCTTT. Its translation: CASSPGGENTEAFF.

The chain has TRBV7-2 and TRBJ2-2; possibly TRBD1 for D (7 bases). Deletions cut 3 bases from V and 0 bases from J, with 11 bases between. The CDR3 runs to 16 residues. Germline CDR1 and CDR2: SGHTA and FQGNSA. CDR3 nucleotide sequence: TGTGCCAGCAGCTTGGGCGGGACAGCGAACACCGGGGAGCTGTTTTTT. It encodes CASSLGGTANTGELFF. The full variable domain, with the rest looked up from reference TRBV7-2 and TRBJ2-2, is GAGVSQSPSNKVTEKGKDVELRCDPISGHTALYWYRQSLGQGLEFLIYFQGNSAPDKSGLPSDRFSAERTGGSVSTLTIQRTQQEDSAVYLCASSLGGTANTGELFFGEGSRLTVL.

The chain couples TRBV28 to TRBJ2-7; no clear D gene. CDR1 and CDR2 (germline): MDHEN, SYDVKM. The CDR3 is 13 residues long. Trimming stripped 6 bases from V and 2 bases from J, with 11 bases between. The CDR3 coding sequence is TGTGCCAGCAGCTTACCCGGCCCCTACGAGCAGTACTTC. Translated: CASSLPGPYEQYF.

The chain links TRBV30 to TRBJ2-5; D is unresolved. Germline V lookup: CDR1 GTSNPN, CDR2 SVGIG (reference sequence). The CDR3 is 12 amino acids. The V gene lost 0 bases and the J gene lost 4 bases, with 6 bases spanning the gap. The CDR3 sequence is CAWSVVRETQYF. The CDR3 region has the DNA TGTGCCTGGAGTGTGGTTAGAGAGACCCAGTACTTC.

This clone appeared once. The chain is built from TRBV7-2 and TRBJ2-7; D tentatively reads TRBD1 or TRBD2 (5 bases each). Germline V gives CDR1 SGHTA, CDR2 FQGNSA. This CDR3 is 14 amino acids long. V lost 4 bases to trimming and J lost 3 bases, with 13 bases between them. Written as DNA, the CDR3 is TGTGCCAGCAGCTCAGGGACGGGGAACTACGAGCAGTACTTC. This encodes CASSSGTGNYEQYF. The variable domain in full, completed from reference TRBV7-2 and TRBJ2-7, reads GAGVSQSPSNKVTEKGKDVELRCDPISGHTALYWYRQSLGQGLEFLIYFQGNSAPDKSGLPSDRFSAERTGGSVSTLTIQRTQQEDSAVYLCASSSGTGNYEQYFGPGTRLTVT.